Listed below are T cell receptor beta chains from one sample, sequenced in a study of cytomegalovirus exposure and HLA in healthy donors. Using immunoSEQ multiplex PCR, the repertoire was profiled, and TCRdb retains in-frame clones only, with some absent. The sample has 150,000 or so clones; around four fifths are singletons. Sequencing was carried out using PBMCs. These receptors originate from a man aged 18-30 years in good health and CMV-seropositive. Both conserved end residues are part of each CDR3.

CDR3,J,V
CASGASAGEYEQYF,-,TRBV28
CASSEQRGTNTEAFF,TRBJ1-1,TRBV2
CASRQGTDTQYF,TRBJ2-3,TRBV9
CASSEGSYNQPQHF,TRBJ1-5,TRBV2
CASSLGSGVAYEQYF,TRBJ2-7,TRBV27
CASSQDARSNTEAFF,TRBJ1-1,TRBV4-2
CASSQDRVTGVPDEQFF,TRBJ2-1,TRBV4-3
CASSFADRVEVDTQYF,TRBJ2-3,TRBV5-4
CASSQDIGAPYEQYF,-,TRBV4-2
CAISLRISGIDNEQFF,TRBJ2-1,TRBV10-3
CASSYRQGYTEAFF,TRBJ1-1,TRBV5-5
CASRSWGREIRNEQFF,TRBJ2-1,TRBV11-2
CASSLQGYRARYEQYF,TRBJ2-7,TRBV6-5
CASSPTWTSGYNEQFF,TRBJ2-1,TRBV7-2
CASSLDRGQGSYNEQFF,TRBJ2-1,TRBV4-3
CASSLSYSTTNEKLFF,TRBJ1-4,TRBV27
CASSSEALLAGGTSYEQYF,TRBJ2-7,TRBV5-6
CASSQDGPVGELFF,TRBJ2-2,TRBV4-3
CASSEAGYEQYF,TRBJ2-7,TRBV6-5
CASSYSTRMETQYF,TRBJ2-5,TRBV6-5
CASSQISSGMHEQFF,TRBJ2-1,TRBV14
CASSSDRVGTDTQYF,TRBJ2-3,TRBV5-6
CASSSQTLGLGALHF,TRBJ1-6,TRBV5-6
CASSPGPPGQGFYEQYF,TRBJ2-7,TRBV7-2
CASSSLTSGRATDTQYF,TRBJ2-3,TRBV13
CASSVDRSNTEAFF,TRBJ1-1,TRBV4-3
CASSRQGSEQYF,TRBJ2-7,TRBV27
CASSLVRRGTTGELFF,TRBJ2-2,TRBV5-6
CASSWGTSGRQDTQYF,TRBJ2-3,TRBV5-5